This TCR beta chain was profiled in a study of vaccination and CD4 T cells after COVID-19 (dated by TCRdb to between 2021 and 2023). Regarding the study in general: Convalescent patients had a positive SARS-CoV-2 result on nasal swab PCR, and of these patients, some ten had mild disease and one had severe disease. The convalescent cohort comprised six males and four females, including two Hispanic individuals, seven Caucasians, two Asians and one multiracial person. Each participant got two doses of either the Pfizer-BioNTech BNT162b2 vaccine (n=8) or the Moderna mRNA-1273 vaccine (n=2). Post-COVID blood samples from convalescent patients were collected a median of around 100 days after diagnosis, with a range of 35 to 161 days. Post-vaccine blood samples were obtained a median of roughly 75 days after the second vaccine dose, with a range of about 14 to 241 days. Culture stimuli were overlapping spike peptide pools from SARS-CoV-2 and from the common cold coronaviruses HCoV-NL63, HCoV-OC43 and HCoV-229E. Control cultures received a CEFX viral epitope pool as the positive control, an HIV-1 Nef peptide pool as the negative control, or no peptide. The spike-specific CD4+ TCR repertoire was compared before and after mRNA vaccination in approximately 9 COVID-19 convalescent patients and several infection-naive healthy vaccine recipients. Beyond this particular receptor, the publication reports: Of the vaccine-specific clones in convalescent patients, 304 of 307, or nearly all, reacted only to SARS-CoV-2 spike and did not cross-react with common cold coronaviruses. The median number of SARS-CoV-2-reactive clonotypes rose from around 22 after infection to roughly 40 after vaccination, but the change was not significant. Among the post-vaccine SARS-CoV-2-reactive clones in convalescent patients, a median approximately 90% showed up only after vaccination, which suggests vaccine-specific priming. The number of convalescent patients in the study was relatively small, and the study did not examine early timepoints following natural infection.

Library preparation was by PCR. TCR sequencing of DNA from cultured CD4+ T cells used the Oncomine TCR Beta short-read assay at the Johns Hopkins FTIC core. The QIAamp micro DNA kit was used to extract genomic DNA from the cultured CD4+ T cells. Oncomine TCR Beta libraries made from cultured CD4+ T cells were pooled using unique dual indexes and sequenced on an Illumina iSeq 100. The authors processed their data as follows. Non-productive sequences were filtered out, and CDR3s that did not start with C, did not end with F or W, or were shorter than 7 amino acids were discarded. Antigen-specific clonotypes were identified using the MANAFEST web application through comparison of peptide-stimulated wells with reference and other culture wells. An FDR below 0.05, an odds ratio above 5, and a productive frequency above 0.1% in at least two of three replicate wells were required for clones to be considered positive. Cross-reactive clonotypes were defined as significantly expanded in both SARS-CoV-2 spike wells and at least one common cold coronavirus spike condition. CDR3 homology was assessed with Levenshtein distances (stringdist) and unrooted phylogenetic trees (ape) in R version 3.6.1. TCRdb reprocessing: public reads trimmed at Q25 with fastp, clones called with MiXCR, in-frame beta chains kept. Rows matching on CDR3 protein sequence are summarized as one entry with the most common DNA and genes. The V and J calls shown here were made by TCRdb, not taken from the authors' results. This sample lists under 25,000 distinct CDR3 sequences; about 59% were detected once. The ten largest account for approximately 6% of the sample.

Points on this clonotype: It lacks a known antigen. No much larger clone is present one base from it, and per-base qualities are unavailable.

What this sample's treatment or condition label stands for: roughly nine-day PBMC culture with coronavirus spike peptide pools or control peptides (ViraFEST assay). The ViraFEST assay, used in the study, expanded antigen-specific T cells with peptide pools and then identified the expanded clonotypes through TCR sequencing. Positive SARS-CoV-2 PCR tests in the convalescent patients dated from March to December 2020, before Alpha, Beta and Delta variants emerged in the United States. Each well held more than 1.5 million PBMCs cultured in IMDM containing roughly 5.5% human AB serum and around 10 IU/ml IL-2, with 9 to 10 ug/ml peptide pools added. Half of the culture medium was replaced with fresh IL-2-containing medium on days 3 and 7. CD4+ T cells were isolated after roughly 9 days of culture through negative selection using the EasySep CD4+ T cell isolation kit. Ficoll-Paque Plus gradient centrifugation was used to isolate PBMCs from whole blood, and the isolated PBMCs were then either used fresh or cryopreserved at -140C. Culture conditions were generally each tested in triplicate wells.

Taken from the germline V gene (reference sequence), the CDR1 and CDR2 loops are SGHNT and YYREEE. Including the terminal cysteine and phenylalanine, the CDR3 comprises 16 residues. The entry retains the CDR3 DNA only, 48 bases that are in frame from base 1. Cut back by 2 bases and 0 bases, the V and J ends lie 13 bases apart. This chain joins TRBV5-4 to TRBJ2-3; the D gene identity is not certain. Material: CD4+ T cells from blood, cultured in vitro. This TCR was sampled from a human donor who had recovered from COVID-19. CDR3 loop: CASSFAATISTDTQYF. The nucleotide sequence is TGTGCCAGCAGCTTTGCAGCAACAATTAGCACAGATACGCAGTATTTT. When the CDR3 is completed using the reference TRBV5-4 and TRBJ2-3 genes on either side, the full variable domain is ETGVTQSPTHLIKTRGQQVTLRCSSQSGHNTVSWYQQALGQGPQFIFQYYREEENGRGNFPPRFSGLQFPNYSSELNVNALELDDSALYLCASSFAATISTDTQYFGPGTRLTVL.